These T cell receptor beta chains were read from a single sample in a study of blood T cell repertoires in COVID-19. This table comes from immunoSEQ multiplex PCR, and its TCRdb copy is limited to in-frame clones, with some not included. The table records 270,000 or so clones, around 89% of them present only once. Input material: PBMCs or T cells enriched from blood (not recorded which). The receptors come from a woman in her twenties or thirties with acute COVID-19. The CDR3 runs from the conserved cysteine through the conserved F or W. A D gene is named only where the DNA matches it firmly. The size field is filled for only some rows; it gives once, few, many or a size class.

D	size	V	J	DNA	CDR3
TRBD1	NA	TRBV28	TRBJ1-5	TGTGCCAGCAGTCGCACAGGGGCGAATCAGCCCCAGCATTTT	CASSRTGANQPQHF
NA	NA	TRBV29-1	TRBJ2-5	TGCAGCGCTCTTAGTGGAGCCTTAAAACCGAACGGAGAGACCCAGTACTTC	CSALSGALKPNGETQYF
NA	NA	TRBV6-5	TRBJ1-1	TGTGCCAGCAGTTACTCGACTAACAGTGAAGCTTTCTTT	CASSYSTNSEAFF
TRBD2	NA	TRBV20-1	TRBJ2-3	TGCAGTGCTAGTACTAGCGGGTACACCACAGATACGCAGTATTTT	CSASTSGYTTDTQYF
NA	NA	TRBV29-1	TRBJ2-1	TGCAGCGTTGCGAGTAGCAGTACCTACAATGAGCAGTTCTTC	CSVASSSTYNEQFF
NA	NA	TRBV4-3	TRBJ1-2	TGCGCCAGCAGCCAAGATGTCGGACAGTACTATGGCTACACCTTC	CASSQDVGQYYGYTF
NA	NA	TRBV27	TRBJ1-2	TGTGCCAGCAGTTCCCTCAAAATACAGGGAATCTATGGCTACACCTTC	CASSSLKIQGIYGYTF
NA	NA	TRBV3-1/TRBV3-2	TRBJ2-7	TGTGCCAGCAGCCAAGATGGGAGGACAATCTACGAGCAGTACTTC	CASSQDGRTIYEQYF
TRBD1	NA	TRBV9	TRBJ1-3	TGTGCCAGCAGCGTAGACCCGCTGACTCAGGGGGCTAGAAACACCATATATTTT	CASSVDPLTQGARNTIYF
NA	NA	TRBV13	TRBJ2-2	TGTGCCAGCAGCCACCACAGGGAGAACGGGGAGCTGTTTTTT	CASSHHRENGELFF
TRBD1	NA	TRBV11-2	TRBJ2-1	TGTGCCAGCAGCTTAGTAGGGCAGGGGGCTATTGATGAGCAGTTCTTC	CASSLVGQGAIDEQFF
NA	many	TRBV5-4	TRBJ2-6	TGTGCCAGCAGCTTGGTCAGGTCCGACTCTGGGGCCAACGTCCTGACTTTC	CASSLVRSDSGANVLTF
NA	NA	TRBV5-1	TRBJ1-5	TGCGCCAGCAGTCCCGAGACAGGCGGGCAGCCCCAGCATTTT	CASSPETGGQPQHF
NA	NA	TRBV7-8	TRBJ1-5	TGTGCCAGCAGCCCAGGGGATTATCAGCCCCAGCATTTT	CASSPGDYQPQHF
NA	NA	TRBV6-6	TRBJ1-4	TGTGCCAGCAGTTATGAAGGGGGAGATGAAAAACTGTTTTTT	CASSYEGGDEKLFF
TRBD1	NA	TRBV7-2	TRBJ2-3	TGTGCCAGCAGCTTAGGGGGACAGGGCACAGATACGCAGTATTTT	CASSLGGQGTDTQYF
NA	NA	TRBV3-1/TRBV3-2	TRBJ2-5	TGTGCCAGCAGCCCCTCAAACAGTTGGGAGACCCAGTACTTC	CASSPSNSWETQYF
TRBD1	once	TRBV5-1	TRBJ2-7	TGCGCCAGCAGCGAACAGGGGGCGGGTTACGAGCAGTACTTC	CASSEQGAGYEQYF
TRBD1	NA	TRBV6-4	TRBJ1-1	TGTGCCAGCAGTGCCACCGACAGGGGAGACACTGAAGCTTTCTTT	CASSATDRGDTEAFF
NA	NA	TRBV28	TRBJ1-4	TGTGCCAGCAGTATACAATCGGGACTCCTAGGCGAAAAACTGTTTTTT	CASSIQSGLLGEKLFF
TRBD2	NA	TRBV28	TRBJ2-7	TGTGCCAGCAGTCTGACTAGCGGGATCTCACCCTACGAGCAGTACTTC	CASSLTSGISPYEQYF
TRBD2	NA	TRBV5-1	TRBJ2-3	TGCGCCAGCAGCTCTCTAGCGGGGAACACAGATACGCAGTATTTT	CASSSLAGNTDTQYF
TRBD2	NA	TRBV4-2	TRBJ2-1	TGTGCCAGCAGCCCTAACCCTGGACTAGCGGGAGGGCCTTTCAAGGGCAATGAGCAGTTCTTC	CASSPNPGLAGGPFKGNEQFF